Each of the 19 T cell receptor beta chains below was sequenced from the same sample in a study of vaccination and CD4 T cells after COVID-19. Sequenced with the Oncomine TCR Beta short-read assay was DNA taken from cultured CD4+ T cells. Using its own MiXCR run on the PCR reads, TCRdb lists one record per CDR3 protein. The sample records roughly 10,000 distinct CDR3 sequences, about 45% being singletons. Their recognized antigens are unknown. Treatment: roughly ten-day PBMC culture with coronavirus spike peptide pools or control peptides (ViraFEST assay). Sequences were obtained from CD4+ T cells from blood, cultured in vitro. The origin of the receptors is a human donor who had recovered from COVID-19.

In its sample, this clonotype was seen a few times. The V and J genes are TRBV7-8 and TRBJ1-3; 8 bases agree with TRBD1. The V and J ends lost 6 bases and 1 base, in that order; junction bases with no gene match: 11. The CDR3 length is 17 residues. Germline V gene lookup returns CDR1 SGHVS and CDR2 FQNEAQ. The DNA of the CDR3 is TGTGCCAGCAGTCTTTTGACAGGGGATGCTTCTGGAAACACCATATATTTT. This gives the protein CASSLLTGDASGNTIYF.

For this clonotype: One junction end disagrees with the germline gene, perhaps due to a read error. The chain joins TRBV18 to TRBJ1-5; no reliable D call. The length of the CDR3 is 12 residues. Germline loops: CDR1 KGHSH, CDR2 LQKENI. CDR3 amino acids: CANSPPNQPQHF. CDR3 nucleotides: TGTGCCAACTCACCACCCAATCAGCCCCAGCATTTT.

This rearrangement joins TRBV19 to TRBJ2-2; the match to TRBD1 covers 8 bases. CDR1 and CDR2 from the germline V gene are LNHDA and SQIVND (reference sequence). This CDR3 is built from 17 residues. After removal of 4 bases from V and 7 bases from J, the junction contained 14 bases not matched to a gene. CDR3 in amino acids: CASSTRQGSLGDGELFF. The DNA of the CDR3 is TGTGCCAGTAGTACGAGACAGGGGTCCCTAGGGGACGGGGAGCTGTTTTTT.

This clonotype appeared a few times. The chain joins TRBV12-3 or TRBV12-4 to TRBJ1-1, with TRBD1 as a possible D gene (5 bases). V was trimmed by 4 bases and J by 6 bases, leaving 9 bases between them. This CDR3 spans 12 amino acids. CDR3 coding DNA: TGTGCCAGCAGTTATGAGGGGCCTGAAGCTTTCTTT. Protein product: CASSYEGPEAFF.

The chain links TRBV10-2 to TRBJ2-3; TRBD1 aligns across 9 bases. With 8 bases clipped from V and 4 bases from J, the junction kept 10 bases outside the gene matches. This CDR3 spans 15 amino acids. Per the germline V gene, CDR1 is WSHSY and CDR2 is SAAADI. CDR3 nucleotide sequence: TGCGCCAGCGGACAGGGGCGGGCCCGCGCAGATACGCAGTATTTT. Its translation is CASGQGRARADTQYF.

This clonotype occurred a few times. The chain has TRBV30 and TRBJ2-3; unclear D gene. V was cut by 8 bases and J by 1 base, with 7 bases left in between. The germline V gene encodes CDR1 GTSNPN and CDR2 SVGIG (reference sequence). The CDR3 has 11 residues. As DNA, the CDR3 is TGTGCCGAACGGGGCACAGATACGCAGTATTTT. This translates into CAERGTDTQYF.

This clonotype has more than one count but fewer than ten. The J gene is TRBJ1-5, the V gene TRBV6-1, with D unclear. With 4 bases removed from V and 0 bases from J, the gap between germline ends came to 16 bases. This CDR3 has 17 amino acids. Germline values: CDR1 MNHNS, CDR2 SASEGT. The CDR3 nucleotides read TGTGCCAGCAGTGGATCCAGAGGCAGATATAGCAATCAGCCCCAGCATTTT. This sequence encodes CASSGSRGRYSNQPQHF.

This chain connects TRBV29-1 to TRBJ2-2; 8 positions agree with TRBD1. With 7 bases clipped from V and 4 bases from J, the junction kept 5 bases outside the gene matches. This CDR3 has 13 residues. CDR1 and CDR2 from the germline V gene are SQVTM and ANQGSEA. This CDR3 is CSGGDRITGELFF. As DNA, the CDR3 is TGCAGCGGCGGGGACAGGATCACCGGGGAGCTGTTTTTT.

The chain links TRBV6-5 to TRBJ1-1, with D tentatively TRBD1 (6 bases). The germline gives CDR1 MNHEY, CDR2 SVGAGI. CDR3 size: 13 residues. The V and J ends lost 2 bases and 4 bases respectively, with 8 bases between them. The CDR3 DNA follows: TGTGCCAGCAGTTACGAAGGGGGCACTGAAGCTTTCTTT. Its translation is CASSYEGGTEAFF.

This clonotype was counted a single time. This sequence joins TRBV2 and TRBJ1-1, with D perhaps matching TRBD1 (5 bases). The CDR3 has 16 residues. V lost 7 bases and J lost 4, with 22 bases in between. Germline CDR1 and CDR2: SNHLY and FYNNEI. This CDR3 reads CASIHALGGGTTEAFF. The CDR3 nucleotides are TGTGCCAGCATCCACGCCCTAGGAGGAGGGACCACTGAAGCTTTCTTT. Looking up the rest from reference TRBV2 and TRBJ1-1 gives the full variable domain: EPEVTQTPSHQVTQMGQEVILRCVPISNHLYFYWYRQILGQKVEFLVSFYNNEISEKSEIFDDQFSVERPDGSNFTLKIRSTKLEDSAMYFCASIHALGGGTTEAFFGQGTRLTVV.

This clonotype showed up just a few times. The rearrangement joins TRBV6-1 to TRBJ1-2, with a tentative D call TRBD1 (6 bases). There are 13 residues in the CDR3. Trimming took off 9 bases at V and 4 bases at J, with 15 bases between the two ends. The germline gives CDR1 MNHNS, CDR2 SASEGT. CDR3 sequence (DNA): TGTGCCAGTGAACAGGGTTTTTCCTATGGCTACACCTTC. It codes for CASEQGFSYGYTF.

This clonotype has just a few counts. V gene TRBV19 combines with J gene TRBJ2-5; the match to TRBD2 covers 12 bases. The CDR3 sequence is 17 residues long. Germline CDR1 LNHDA, CDR2 SQIVND (reference sequence). V was pared by 2 bases and J by 4 bases, with 8 bases of the junction left unmatched. CDR3 bases: TGTGCCAGTAGTATATCCCCTAGCGGGGGGGCACGAGAGACCCAGTACTTC. Translated, it gives CASSISPSGGARETQYF.

The chain links TRBV7-2 to TRBJ2-7; TRBD2 aligns across 16 bases. Per the germline V gene, CDR1 is SGHTA and CDR2 is FQGNSA. V was clipped by 6 bases and J by 3 bases; unmatched bases: 8. This CDR3 contains 17 residues. CDR3 amino acids: CASRGPGLAGGIYEQYF. In DNA, the CDR3 is TGTGCCAGCAGGGGTCCGGGACTAGCGGGGGGGATCTACGAGCAGTACTTC. Supplemented by reference TRBV7-2 and TRBJ2-7, the full variable domain reads GAGVSQSPSNKVTEKGKDVELRCDPISGHTALYWYRQSLGQGLEFLIYFQGNSAPDKSGLPSDRFSAERTGGSVSTLTIQRTQQEDSAVYLCASRGPGLAGGIYEQYFGPGTRLTVT.

The chain uses TRBV20-1 and TRBJ1-2; 11 nucleotides match TRBD1. J was trimmed by 5 bases and V by 6 bases; bases with no gene match: 11. Germline CDR1 and CDR2: DFQATT and SNEGSKA (reference sequence). CDR3 length: 15 residues. The CDR3 is CSAAGTGGVDYGYTF. As DNA, the CDR3 is TGCAGTGCCGCCGGGACAGGGGGGGTTGATTATGGCTACACCTTC.

A few counts support this clonotype. This chain joins TRBV5-8 and TRBJ1-5; weak D call: TRBD1 (6 bases). Germline loops: CDR1 SGHTS, CDR2 YDEGEE. Between the trimmed V and J ends, which lost 5 bases and 7 bases, there was a span of 19 bases. CDR3 length: 15 amino acids. The DNA for the CDR3 is TGTGCCAGCAGAACCACAGGGAGGGTCCGGCAGCCCCAGCATTTT. This translates into CASRTTGRVRQPQHF.

The CDR3 protein is CSVSAGATEAFF. The CDR3 nucleotides are TGCAGCGTTTCCGCGGGGGCGACTGAAGCTTTCTTT. This sequence joins TRBV29-1 and TRBJ1-1, with D perhaps TRBD1 (6 bases). Germline V CDR1 and CDR2: SQVTM, ANQGSEA. The CDR3 runs 12 residues. The ends were cut back, 5 bases at V and 5 bases at J, with 12 bases in the middle.

In its sample, this clonotype was seen a few times. This chain uses TRBV4-3 with TRBJ1-5; tentatively, D is TRBD1 (5 bases). Germline V CDR1 and CDR2: LGHNA, YSLEER. This CDR3 region has 15 residues. The V gene lost 1 base and the J gene lost 4 bases, with 11 bases spanning the gap. The CDR3 reads CASSQARARNQPQHF. The CDR3 DNA follows: TGCGCCAGCAGCCAAGCCAGGGCAAGGAATCAGCCCCAGCATTTT.

This rearrangement joins TRBV5-8 to TRBJ2-3, with D perhaps TRBD2 (6 bases). V lost 0 bases and J lost 4, with 15 bases in between. This CDR3 is built from 16 residues. The germline gives CDR1 SGHTS, CDR2 YDEGEE. As DNA, the CDR3 is TGTGCCAGCAGCTTGGAGGAGGGCTGGGGGGCAGATACGCAGTATTTT. This sequence encodes CASSLEEGWGADTQYF. Drawing the rest from reference TRBV5-8 and TRBJ2-3, the complete variable domain is EAGVTQSPTHLIKTRGQQATLRCSPISGHTSVYWYQQALGLGLQFLLWYDEGEERNRGNFPPRFSGRQFPNYSSELNVNALELEDSALYLCASSLEEGWGADTQYFGPGTRLTVL.

There are a few counts of this clonotype. CDR3: CASSTGAGRGWETQYF. The CDR3 nucleotides are TGTGCCAGTAGTACTGGGGCCGGGCGAGGGTGGGAGACCCAGTACTTC. The chain joins TRBV19 to TRBJ2-5, with D perhaps assigned TRBD1 or TRBD2 (5 bases each). V lost 4 bases and J lost 5, with 20 bases in between. The CDR3 totals 16 residues. Germline-derived CDR1 and CDR2 are LNHDA and SQIVND (reference sequence).